Listed here is a single T cell receptor (beta chain). RNA in amounts of roughly 0.5 to 1 ug was reverse transcribed with random hexamers. immunoSEQ multiplex PCR amplified TCR beta CDR3 across 54 Vbeta, 13 Jbeta. TCRdb re-analysed the immunoSEQ multiplex PCR reads in MiXCR, keeping a single row per CDR3 protein. This table has approximately 190,000 distinct CDR3 sequences, about 94% appearing once. The data stem from a study of CD8 T cells in Susac syndrome. The wider study: Among the Susac syndrome patients sequenced, five or six had active disease and fewer than 10 were in remission.

CDR3 length: 16 amino acids. Unmatched junction bases numbered 6, after V lost 3 bases and J lost 1 base. CDR1 SNHLY and CDR2 FYNNEI come from the germline V gene. Negative isolation yielded CD4+ and CD8+ T cells, and FACS enriched TEMRA cells. Source material: CD4+ T cells from PBMCs. This sequence joins TRBV2 and TRBJ1-5; TRBD1 aligns across 7 bases. This clonotype was obtained from a human donor with Susac syndrome. The CDR3 sequence: CASSDRQGVSNQPQHF. CDR3 DNA: TGTGCCAGCAGTGACCGACAGGGTGTCAGCAATCAGCCCCAGCATTTT. The full variable domain, completed using reference TRBV2 and TRBJ1-5, is EPEVTQTPSHQVTQMGQEVILRCVPISNHLYFYWYRQILGQKVEFLVSFYNNEISEKSEIFDDQFSVERPDGSNFTLKIRSTKLEDSAMYFCASSDRQGVSNQPQHFGDGTRLSIL.